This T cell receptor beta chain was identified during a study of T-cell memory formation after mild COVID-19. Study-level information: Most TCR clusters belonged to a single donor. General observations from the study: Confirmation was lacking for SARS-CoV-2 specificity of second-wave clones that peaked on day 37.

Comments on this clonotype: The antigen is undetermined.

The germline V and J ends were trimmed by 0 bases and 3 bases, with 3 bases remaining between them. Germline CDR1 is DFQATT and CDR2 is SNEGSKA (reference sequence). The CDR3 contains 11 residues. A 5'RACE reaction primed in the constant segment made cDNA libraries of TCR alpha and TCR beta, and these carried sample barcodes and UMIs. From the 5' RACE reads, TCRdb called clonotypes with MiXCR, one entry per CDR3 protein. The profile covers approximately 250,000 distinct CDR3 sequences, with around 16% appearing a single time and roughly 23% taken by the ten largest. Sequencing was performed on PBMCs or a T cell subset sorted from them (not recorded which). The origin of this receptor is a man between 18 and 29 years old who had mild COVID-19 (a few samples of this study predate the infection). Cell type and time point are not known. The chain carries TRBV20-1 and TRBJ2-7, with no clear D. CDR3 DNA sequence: TGCAGTGCTAGAGATTTCTACGAGCAGTACTTC. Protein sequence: CSARDFYEQYF.